One sample yielded the 9 T cell receptor beta chains listed below, sequenced in a study of blood T cell repertoires in COVID-19. Method: immunoSEQ multiplex PCR; TCRdb's copy keeps in-frame clones and lacks some. This table has fewer than 500,000 clones, approximately 90% appearing once. Sequenced: peripheral blood. These receptors all come from a man aged 18 to 35 with COVID-19, enrolled during active disease.

The V and J genes are TRBV5-6 and TRBJ2-3; the D gene is possibly TRBD1 (6 bases). V lost 0 bases and J 8 bases, leaving 10 bases between the germline ends. Looked up from germline, CDR1 is SGHDT and CDR2 is YYEEEE. This CDR3 is 13 amino acids long. The CDR3 sequence: CASSLGGQSTQYF. CDR3 bases: TGTGCCAGCAGCTTGGGGGGGCAGTCTACGCAGTATTTT.

V gene TRBV6-5 combines with J gene TRBJ2-2; 8 bases are a match to TRBD1. The CDR3 consists of 15 residues. In germline, CDR1 is MNHEY, CDR2 SVGAGI. The V segment lost 5 bases and the J segment 1 base; nucleotides outside the gene matches: 3. For the CDR3, the DNA is TGTGCCAGCAGTATGGACAGGGTGAACACCGGGGAGCTGTTTTTT. It encodes CASSMDRVNTGELFF.

This rearrangement joins TRBV4-1 to TRBJ2-1, with 12 bases identical to TRBD2. V lost 5 bases to trimming and J lost 4 bases; unmatched junction nucleotides: 9. This CDR3 comprises 17 residues. Germline V gene lookup returns CDR1 MGHRA and CDR2 YSYEKL. CDR3 amino acids: CASSSRLAGVVYNEQFF. As DNA, the CDR3 is TGCGCCAGCAGCTCACGACTAGCGGGAGTCGTTTACAATGAGCAGTTCTTC.

A word on this clone: Other DNA sequences in the sample encode the same CDR3. J is TRBJ2-1 and V is TRBV11-2, with D unresolved. Trimming left V 1 base short and J 10 bases short, with 5 bases between. The CDR3 contains 11 residues. The germline V gene encodes CDR1 SGHAT and CDR2 FQNNGV. The CDR3 DNA sequence: TGTGCCAGCAGCTTAGGTCTAGAGCAGTTCTTC. Its translation: CASSLGLEQFF.

The rearrangement uses TRBV5-4 and TRBJ2-7, with TRBD2 identical over 14 bases. The V and J ends lost 4 bases and 5 bases, in that order; junction bases with no gene match: 8. This CDR3 has 16 residues. Germline CDR1 is SGHNT and CDR2 is YYREEE (reference sequence). CDR3 residues: CASSGGTSGRLHEQYF. CDR3 sequence (DNA): TGTGCCAGCAGCGGCGGGACTAGCGGGAGACTCCACGAGCAGTACTTC.

The gene calls are TRBV4-1 and TRBJ2-3, with TRBD2 matching over 9 bases. The germline V gene has CDR1 MGHRA and CDR2 YSYEKL. V lost 0 bases to trimming and J lost 2 bases; unmatched junction nucleotides: 6. The length of the CDR3 is 17 residues. CDR3 sequence: CASSQELSGSITDTQYF. The CDR3 region has the DNA TGCGCCAGCAGCCAAGAGCTTAGCGGGAGTATCACAGATACGCAGTATTTT.

This clone was observed a handful of times. V is TRBV2 and J is TRBJ2-7, with 9 bases lining up with TRBD1. CDR3 length: 16 amino acids. CDR1 is SNHLY, CDR2 FYNNEI, per germline. V dropped 6 bases and J dropped 3; count of bases not matched to a gene: 12. The CDR3 DNA sequence: TGTGCCAGCAGGCCCCTGACAGGGGGTTCCCACTACGAGCAGTACTTC. Translating gives CASRPLTGGSHYEQYF.

The chain combines TRBV3-1 (or the pseudogene TRBV3-2) with TRBJ2-1, with 9 bases identical to TRBD2. V lost 4 bases, J lost 3 bases, and 10 bases stayed unmatched. The CDR3 spans 17 residues. Germline V gene data show CDR1 as LGHDT and CDR2 as YNNKEL (reference sequence). This CDR3 reads CASSPLTSGGVYNEQFF. For the CDR3, the DNA is TGTGCCAGCAGCCCTTTGACTAGCGGAGGGGTCTACAATGAGCAGTTCTTC.

This clone has a single count. The V gene is TRBV5-3, the J gene TRBJ1-2; 7 nucleotides agree with TRBD1. Being an ORF, TRBV5-3 has a function that is uncertain. The ends lost 1 base at V and 2 bases at J; junction bases unmatched: 5. The CDR3 consists of 15 residues. The CDR3: CARSLLGQENYGYTF. The CDR3 bases are TGTGCCAGAAGCTTGCTCGGACAGGAGAACTATGGCTACACCTTC.